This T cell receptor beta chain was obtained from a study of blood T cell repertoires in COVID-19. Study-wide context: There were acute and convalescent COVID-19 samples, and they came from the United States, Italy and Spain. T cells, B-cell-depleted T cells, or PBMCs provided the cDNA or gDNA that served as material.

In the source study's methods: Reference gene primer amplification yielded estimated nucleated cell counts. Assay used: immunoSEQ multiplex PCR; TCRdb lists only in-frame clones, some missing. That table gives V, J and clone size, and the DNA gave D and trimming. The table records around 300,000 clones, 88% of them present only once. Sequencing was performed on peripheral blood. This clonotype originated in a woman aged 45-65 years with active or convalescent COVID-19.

For the CDR3, the DNA is TGTGCCAGCAGCCAGGGGACAGGACCCGCTGGCTATGGCTACACCTTC. It codes for CASSQGTGPAGYGYTF. This chain links TRBV3-1 (or the pseudogene TRBV3-2) with TRBJ1-2; TRBD1 matches at 8 bases. The ends lost 3 bases at V and 4 bases at J; junction bases unmatched: 10. In germline, CDR1 is LGHDT, CDR2 YNNKEL (reference sequence). CDR3 length: 16 residues.